The rows below give T cell receptor beta chains drawn from one sample of a study of beta chain features in type 1 diabetes. Sequencing was performed with immunoSEQ multiplex PCR; in TCRdb, only in-frame clones are kept and a portion is missing. Among around 100,000 clones, 25% to 35% were seen once, and the ten largest hold 0.53%. The sequencing input was central memory CD4+ T cells from blood. The source of these receptors is a woman younger than 35 with type 1 diabetes. Both conserved end residues are part of each CDR3.

v_gene	CDR3aa
TRBV27	CASKTARDSSTTNEKLFF
TRBV7-6	CASSPRTGYNEKLFF
TRBV7-2	CASSPTFGTNEKLFF
TRBV7-2	CASSPGRQGAGYTF
TRBV15	CATSRDRGVGETQYF
TRBV9	CASSGSLGLAGANTGELFF
TRBV19	CASSPGQGRSQPQHF
TRBV28	CASSLGGMAGGTEAFF
TRBV2	CASSEDRGDQPQHF
TRBV28	CATRTGNTYEQYF
TRBV9	CASSVEQFLGDEQFF
TRBV30	CAWSARNTGELFF
TRBV27	CASSSLSLGDTQYF
TRBV5-6	CASSRGLNIQYF
TRBV7-2	CASSLALTGGISIQYF
TRBV5-1	CASSFGGNTEAFF
TRBV28	CASSFEGRDTQYF
TRBV28	CASSITGTGWGSGANVLTF
TRBV11-3	CASSRRADYYGYTF
TRBV7-9	CASSVQTGQGYTF
TRBV19	CASSITSGSREAKNIQYF
TRBV28	CASSPRVEQYF
TRBV27	CASSFLSYSRDRITGELFF
TRBV30	CAWSVEGAGNYGYTF
TRBV11-3	CASSLYGPGQLAFF
TRBV7-9	CASSQSGVGTEAFF
TRBV7-2	CASSPGQAQEETQYF
TRBV30	CACTTLTGGSNEQYF
TRBV5-1	CASSFTGMNTEAFF
TRBV7-2	CASSPGDLAKNIQYF
TRBV2	CASRDSGSAWGTQYF
TRBV7-8	CASSITSGRGGHTDTQYF
TRBV9	CASSVGGLHNNEQFF
TRBV29-1	CSVGQGAFQPQHF
TRBV7-9	CASTPWGRDEKLFF
TRBV18	CASSPGLAGSGANVLTF
TRBV4-3	CASSQRQGAGTGELFF
TRBV5-1	CASSGSSDEQFF
TRBV7-8	CASSLVWTSGDTGELFF
TRBV6-5	CASSYAYRYGYTF
TRBV29-1	CSARGTGGGYEQYF
TRBV7-2	CASSPAGGSGTTGELFF
TRBV30	CAWSVRGSGYGYTF
TRBV21-1	CANPPQGIGSPLHF
TRBV19	CASSMGQGTAYGYTF
TRBV7-2	CASSSGTSGRRDTQYF
TRBV7-9	CASSLKQGRTEAFF
TRBV30	CAWTFGAPDTQYF
TRBV2	CASSESGAVQETQYF
TRBV5-1	CASSFSATGELFF